A single sample is the source of the 25 T cell receptor beta chains below, sequenced in a study of T cell repertoires in cytomegalovirus infection. TCRdb reanalysed the reads using MiXCR and keeps one entry per CDR3 protein. Seen here are 630,000 or so distinct CDR3 sequences, 20% to 25% observed once, and the top ten hold 7.5% to 9%. The sequencing input was CD8+ T cells from PBMCs. The receptors originated from a human donor in good health (CMV status not recorded). Some clones in this sample may be carry-over from other donors' samples.

This clonotype was picked up many times. The chain employs TRBV7-6 and TRBJ1-2; 8 bases are a match to TRBD1. The length of the CDR3 is 13 residues. Trimming took 6 bases from V and 2 from J; bases not matched to a gene: 2. Looked up from germline, CDR1 is SGHVS and CDR2 is FNYEAQ. The CDR3 sequence is CASSQGANYGYTF. Written as DNA, the CDR3 is TGTGCCAGCAGTCAGGGGGCGAACTATGGCTACACCTTC.

This clonotype was observed at least ten times. V and J are TRBV7-6 and TRBJ2-1; D unresolved. This CDR3 has 13 residues. V lost 1 base, J lost 4 bases, and 5 bases lay in between. Germline-derived CDR1 and CDR2 are SGHVS and FNYEAQ. The CDR3 DNA follows: TGTGCCAGCAGCTTAGGAGAATACAATGAGCAGTTCTTC. Its protein product is CASSLGEYNEQFF.

This clonotype has a handful of counts. The DNA for the CDR3 is TGTGCCAGCAGCTACCGGGGGCAGTTAGGGGAGACCCAGTACTTC. Translating it yields CASSYRGQLGETQYF. The chain carries TRBV7-9 and TRBJ2-5; D may match TRBD1 or TRBD2 (6 bases each). The CDR3 extends over 15 amino acids. V was trimmed by 4 bases and J by 5 bases, leaving 17 bases between them. CDR1 and CDR2 (germline): SEHNR, FQNEAQ (reference sequence).

This clonotype was observed many times. This rearrangement joins TRBV7-9 to TRBJ2-1, with 7 bases lining up with TRBD1. The ends lost 1 base at V and 15 bases at J; junction bases unmatched: 9. The CDR3 length is 13 residues. CDR1 and CDR2 from the germline V gene are SEHNR and FQNEAQ (reference sequence). This CDR3 is CASSLVGTATWFF. The CDR3 DNA reads as TGTGCCAGCAGCTTAGTAGGGACAGCTACGTGGTTCTTC.

This clonotype was picked up many times. The V gene is TRBV12-3 or TRBV12-4, the J gene TRBJ2-4; D unresolved. The CDR3 loop spans 16 amino acids. V was cut by 4 bases and J by 10 bases, with 23 bases left in between. CDR3 sequence: CASSWGGKGNYWIQYF. CDR3 sequence (DNA): TGTGCCAGCAGTTGGGGTGGGAAGGGTAATTATTGGATTCAGTACTTC.

A few counts support this clonotype. V and J are TRBV2 and TRBJ2-3; a weak D match, TRBD1 (6 bases). The CDR3 sequence is 9 residues long. With 9 bases removed from V and 14 bases from J, the gap between germline ends came to 12 bases. Germline V CDR1 and CDR2: SNHLY, FYNNEI. The CDR3 loop reads CARGDKLYF. Here the CDR3 DNA reads TGTGCCAGAGGGGACAAGCTGTATTTT.

Many counts were recorded for this clonotype. CDR3 amino acids: CSAESLMESYEQYV. Here the CDR3 DNA reads TGCAGTGCTGAGTCACTGATGGAGTCCTACGAGCAGTACGTC. The J gene is TRBJ2-7, the V gene TRBV20-1, with D uncertain. Germline assignment: CDR1 DFQATT and CDR2 SNEGSKA (reference sequence). CDR3 length: 14 amino acids. V dropped 5 bases and J dropped 1 base, with 15 bases sitting between them.

This clonotype was counted a few times. CDR3 loop: CASSPPTGTGGWEQYV. The CDR3 nucleotides read TGTGCCAGCAGCCCACCAACCGGGACAGGGGGCTGGGAGCAGTACGTC. The chain carries TRBV7-6 and TRBJ2-7; 12 positions agree with TRBD1. The length of the CDR3 is 16 residues. Germline assignment: CDR1 SGHVS and CDR2 FNYEAQ. V lost 5 bases to trimming and J lost 7 bases; unmatched junction nucleotides: 12.

Only a few counts were recorded for this clonotype. The rearrangement uses TRBV28 and TRBJ2-5; D unresolved. Trimming removed 2 bases from V and 5 bases from J, with 15 bases in between. CDR3 length: 15 amino acids. Looked up from germline, CDR1 is MDHEN and CDR2 is SYDVKM. The CDR3 DNA follows: TGTGCCAGCAGTTTAGGGCGTCGCTGGTCGGAGACCCAGTACTTC. It translates to CASSLGRRWSETQYF.

This clonotype was picked up a small number of times. The chain carries TRBV4-1 and TRBJ1-1; D is possibly TRBD1 (5 bases). The CDR3 sequence is 14 residues long. The V gene lost 1 base and the J gene lost 7 bases, with 13 bases spanning the gap. Looked up from germline, CDR1 is MGHRA and CDR2 is YSYEKL. In nucleotides, the CDR3 is TGCGCCAGCAGCCAAGTTGGGGCCGGGGGTGAAGCTTTCTTT. Residues: CASSQVGAGGEAFF.

This clonotype has more than one count but fewer than ten. This chain links TRBV13 with TRBJ2-1, with 7 bases identical to TRBD2. Germline trimming cut 5 bases from V and 4 bases from J; bases unmatched to any gene: 11. CDR3 size: 16 residues. The germline V gene has CDR1 PRHDT and CDR2 FYEKMQ (reference sequence). The CDR3 nucleotides are TGTGCCAGCAGCGGGGGACTATCTGGTATGTACAATGAGCAGTTCTTC. Translated, it gives CASSGGLSGMYNEQFF.

The rearrangement links TRBV29-1 to TRBJ2-7, with D possibly TRBD2 on 5 matching bases. Trimming removed 8 bases at V and 1 base at J, with 15 bases between. This CDR3 spans 13 amino acids. The germline V gene encodes CDR1 SQVTM and CDR2 ANQGSEA. The chain's CDR3 is CSLEVGDSYEQYF. In DNA form, the CDR3 reads TGCAGCCTGGAAGTCGGGGATTCCTACGAGCAGTACTTC.

In its sample, this clonotype was seen many times. V gene TRBV7-2 combines with J gene TRBJ1-1, with D tentatively TRBD1 (6 bases). Trimming removed 2 bases at V and 2 bases at J, with 15 bases between. CDR1 and CDR2 from the germline V gene are SGHTA and FQGNSA. The CDR3 consists of 16 residues. CDR3 loop: CASSLRRTEINTEAFF. The CDR3 region has the DNA TGTGCCAGCAGCTTAAGGCGGACAGAGATAAACACTGAAGCTTTCTTT. Full variable domain (missing parts from reference TRBV7-2 and TRBJ1-1): GAGVSQSPSNKVTEKGKDVELRCDPISGHTALYWYRQSLGQGLEFLIYFQGNSAPDKSGLPSDRFSAERTGGSVSTLTIQRTQQEDSAVYLCASSLRRTEINTEAFFGQGTRLTVV.

This clonotype has just a few counts. The chain joins TRBV6-2 or TRBV6-3 to TRBJ2-1, with 9 nucleotides matching TRBD2. The CDR3 covers 15 residues. The J segment lost 4 bases and the V segment lost 7 bases, leaving 8 bases of the junction unmatched. CDR1 and CDR2 from the germline V gene are MNHEY and SVGEGT. CDR3 sequence (DNA): TGTGCCAGCACCGAGCCGGGACTAGCTTACAATGAGCAGTTCTTC. Its translation is CASTEPGLAYNEQFF.

The J gene is TRBJ1-2, the V gene TRBV12-3 or TRBV12-4; 8 positions match TRBD1. J lost 0 bases, V lost 5 bases, and 8 bases had no gene match. There are 16 residues in the CDR3. Written as DNA, the CDR3 is TGTGCCAGCAGTCCGCCCCGCAGGGGGCCTAACTATGGCTACACCTTC. Translation gives CASSPPRRGPNYGYTF.

Points on this clonotype: A much larger clone is a single base away; this may be a read error. A read error is likely, as this CDR3 ends without the conserved phenylalanine or tryptophan. CDR3 DNA: TGTGCCAGCAGTTACCCAGAGGGGGCAGGAAAATATAGCAATCAGCCCCAGCATTAT. This sequence encodes CASSYPEGAGKYSNQPQHY. This chain joins TRBV6-2 or TRBV6-3 and TRBJ1-5; TRBD1 aligns across 7 bases. Germline V gene lookup returns CDR1 MNHEY and CDR2 SVGEGT. J was trimmed by 0 bases and V by 2 bases; bases with no gene match: 13. The CDR3 extends over 19 amino acids.

The chain links TRBV20-1 to TRBJ2-7; D is unresolved. Trimming shortened V by 2 bases and J by 3 bases, and 11 bases separated the two germline ends. CDR3 length: 13 amino acids. Looked up from germline, CDR1 is DFQATT and CDR2 is SNEGSKA (reference sequence). For the CDR3, the DNA is TGCAGTGCTAGATCCCGTATAGGCTACGAGCAGTACTTC. This codes for CSARSRIGYEQYF.

The rearrangement joins TRBV29-1 to TRBJ2-3; tentative D call: TRBD2 (6 bases). V was shortened by 8 bases and J by 1 base, with 13 bases between the two germline ends. Germline lookup yields CDR1 SQVTM and CDR2 ANQGSEA. This CDR3 is built from 13 residues. Written as DNA, the CDR3 is TGCAGCCCCTGGGGGGTCGGCACAGATACGCAGTATTTT. This translates into CSPWGVGTDTQYF.

With respect to this clonotype: This may be a read error, as it is one base from a much larger clone. V usage is TRBV28 and J usage is TRBJ1-6; unclear D gene. The CDR3 contains 17 residues. Germline loops: CDR1 MDHEN, CDR2 SYDVKM. CDR3 coding DNA: TGTGCCAGCAGTTTCGGGTTACCAGTCCCGGTTAATTCACCCCCCCACTTT. This encodes CASSFGLPVPVNSPPHF.

This clonotype was observed at least ten times. V usage is TRBV11-1 and J usage is TRBJ2-1; 9 bases line up with TRBD2. After removal of 5 bases from V and 4 bases from J, the junction contained 6 bases not matched to a gene. Germline V gene lookup returns CDR1 SGHAT and CDR2 FQDESV (reference sequence). This CDR3 spans 15 amino acids. The CDR3: CASSPLAGIYNEQFF. In DNA form, the CDR3 reads TGTGCCAGCAGCCCCCTAGCGGGGATTTACAATGAGCAGTTCTTC.

This clonotype was recorded at least ten times. This chain joins TRBV19 and TRBJ1-2, with no clear D. The CDR3 runs 14 residues. Trimming took 0 bases from V and 6 from J, leaving 11 bases between them. The V gene's germline CDR1 is LNHDA and CDR2 SQIVND (reference sequence). The DNA for the CDR3 is TGTGCCAGTAGTATAGAGAATGGACCGGATGGCTACACCTTC. This sequence encodes CASSIENGPDGYTF.

This clonotype has only a few counts. The CDR3 nucleotides read TGTGCCAGCAGTTTAGCCGTTCTGGATGGCTACACCTTC. Protein product: CASSLAVLDGYTF. The rearrangement joins TRBV12-3 or TRBV12-4 to TRBJ1-2, with no clear D. This CDR3 is built from 13 residues. V was clipped by 0 bases and J by 6 bases, with 8 bases between them.

V and J are TRBV6-2 or TRBV6-3 and TRBJ2-1, with 12 positions matching TRBD2. Germline values: CDR1 MNHEY, CDR2 SVGEGT. V gave up 7 bases and J gave up 8 bases; unmatched junction bases: 6. CDR3 size: 14 residues. The CDR3 DNA reads as TGTGCCAGCACCCTAGCGGGGGGGCTGGATGAGCAGTTCTTC. Amino acids: CASTLAGGLDEQFF.

The chain is built from TRBV13 and TRBJ2-4; TRBD2 matches at 12 bases. The CDR3 is 17 residues long. Germline values: CDR1 PRHDT, CDR2 FYEKMQ (reference sequence). V shed 4 bases and J 6 bases; nucleotides not matched to a gene: 10. The CDR3 sequence: CASSSRTSGEDGNIQYF. CDR3 DNA sequence: TGTGCCAGCAGCTCGCGGACTAGCGGGGAAGATGGAAACATTCAGTACTTC.

V gene TRBV10-3 combines with J gene TRBJ2-5; D unclear. V was trimmed by 0 bases and J by 5 bases, leaving 7 bases between them. The CDR3 contains 13 residues. The germline gives CDR1 ENHRY, CDR2 SYGVKD. The CDR3 region is CAISESMAETQYF. CDR3 bases: TGTGCCATCAGTGAGTCGATGGCGGAGACCCAGTACTTC.